The 12 T cell receptor beta chains below all came from one sample that was sequenced in a study of T cell responses to AZD1222 COVID-19 vaccine. Using immunoSEQ multiplex PCR, the repertoire was profiled, and TCRdb retains in-frame clones only, with some absent. This sample has 120,000 or so clones, with approximately 90% found just once. Sequences were derived from peripheral blood, sampled 28 days after the second AZD1222 dose. These receptors were taken from an adult who received the AZD1222 COVID-19 vaccine.

The rearrangement uses TRBV5-1 and TRBJ1-1; D remains unclear. Germline-derived CDR1 and CDR2 are SGHRS and YFSETQ. The CDR3 has 13 residues. V lost 0 bases to trimming and J lost 5 bases, with 8 bases between them. CDR3 in DNA: TGCGCCAGCAGCTTGGTAGAGCGTACTGAAGCTTTCTTT. The encoded protein is CASSLVERTEAFF.

The chain couples TRBV7-9 to TRBJ2-1, with TRBD2 matching over 14 bases. The CDR3 loop spans 18 amino acids. CDR1 and CDR2 (germline): SEHNR, FQNEAQ (reference sequence). Trimming removed 3 bases from V and 0 bases from J; junction bases left unmatched: 4. DNA for the CDR3: TGTGCCAGCAGCTTCGGACTAGCGGGGGGTCCCTCCTACAATGAGCAGTTCTTC. Its protein product is CASSFGLAGGPSYNEQFF.

A single count supports this clone. V gene TRBV10-3 combines with J gene TRBJ2-7, with TRBD1 matching over 7 bases. This CDR3 has 14 residues. The germline V gene has CDR1 ENHRY and CDR2 SYGVKD. Trimming at V came to 2 bases and at J to 2 bases, leaving 3 bases not matched to a gene. The CDR3 bases are TGTGCCATCAGTGAGGATAGGGGGCCCTACGAGCAGTACTTC. Translation gives CAISEDRGPYEQYF.

This rearrangement joins TRBV2 to TRBJ1-5, with D possibly being TRBD1 (6 bases). The germline V and J ends were trimmed by 4 bases and 4 bases, with 8 bases remaining between them. This CDR3 has 13 amino acids. In germline, CDR1 is SNHLY, CDR2 FYNNEI. CDR3 nucleotide sequence: TGTGCCAGCAGTGCAGGGGAAAATCAGCCCCAGCATTTT. Translating gives CASSAGENQPQHF.

The genes are TRBV3-1 (or the pseudogene TRBV3-2) and TRBJ2-1, with a possible D match to TRBD1 (6 bases). Looked up from germline, CDR1 is LGHDT and CDR2 is YNNKEL (reference sequence). The CDR3 loop spans 14 amino acids. Trimming took off 3 bases at V and 8 bases at J, with 14 bases between the two ends. Here the CDR3 DNA reads TGTGCCAGCAGCCATACAGGGTCTGGGGATGAGCAGTTCTTC. This gives the protein CASSHTGSGDEQFF.

The V call is TRBV6-2 or TRBV6-3, the J call TRBJ1-2; D uncertain. Looked up from germline, CDR1 is MNHEY and CDR2 is SVGEGT. V lost 3 bases to trimming and J lost 4 bases, with 9 bases between them. The CDR3 sequence is 13 residues long. The CDR3 protein is CASSYSARYGYTF. The CDR3 bases are TGTGCCAGCAGTTATTCGGCTCGCTATGGCTACACCTTC.

The gene calls are TRBV4-1 and TRBJ1-1; a weak D match, TRBD1 (6 bases). Per germline, CDR1 MGHRA and CDR2 YSYEKL. V was pared by 4 bases and J by 0 bases, with 9 bases between. The CDR3 totals 14 residues. CDR3 residues: CASSPGQMNTEAFF. CDR3 coding DNA: TGCGCCAGCAGCCCGGGACAAATGAACACTGAAGCTTTCTTT.

This chain uses TRBV11-3 with TRBJ1-1; perhaps TRBD1 as D (5 bases). CDR1 SGHNT and CDR2 YENEEA come from the germline V gene. This CDR3 comprises 13 residues. The ends were cut back, 5 bases at V and 2 bases at J, with 9 bases in the middle. CDR3 DNA: TGTGCCAGCAGCCTCCGGGGCAACACTGAAGCTTTCTTT. Translating gives CASSLRGNTEAFF.

The chain joins TRBV11-1 to TRBJ1-1, with unresolved D. V was trimmed by 2 bases and J by 1 base, leaving 11 bases between them. Per the germline V gene, CDR1 is SGHAT and CDR2 is FQDESV (reference sequence). The CDR3 has 15 amino acids. CDR3 loop: CASSLRTKTNTEAFF. In nucleotides, the CDR3 is TGTGCCAGCAGCTTACGGACCAAAACGAACACTGAAGCTTTCTTT. The entire variable domain, with the rest obtained from reference TRBV11-1 and TRBJ1-1, is as follows: EAEVAQSPRYKITEKSQAVAFWCDPISGHATLYWYRQILGQGPELLVQFQDESVVDDSQLPKDRFSAERLKGVDSTLKIQPAELGDSAMYLCASSLRTKTNTEAFFGQGTRLTVV.

This clone occurred a few times. V usage is TRBV24-1 and J usage is TRBJ2-1; possibly TRBD1 or TRBD2 for D (5 bases each). V was shortened by 2 bases and J by 5 bases, with 12 bases between the two germline ends. Germline V gives CDR1 KGHDR, CDR2 SFDVKD. This CDR3 is built from 15 residues. CDR3: CATSDSGTVHNEQFF. The CDR3 DNA sequence: TGTGCCACCAGTGATTCCGGGACCGTCCACAATGAGCAGTTCTTC.

The chain links TRBV11-2 to TRBJ2-2; D gene unclear. The V gene lost 6 bases and the J gene lost 1 base, with 9 bases spanning the gap. The CDR3 runs to 14 residues. Germline V gene data show CDR1 as SGHAT and CDR2 as FQNNGV. The CDR3 sequence is CASSTTMNTGELFF. The CDR3, as DNA: TGTGCCAGCAGTACAACCATGAACACCGGGGAGCTGTTTTTT.

V gene TRBV30 combines with J gene TRBJ2-4; D ambiguous. V lost 4 bases and J 3 bases, leaving 10 bases between the germline ends. The germline V gene has CDR1 GTSNPN and CDR2 SVGIG (reference sequence). CDR3 length: 13 residues. CDR3 loop: CAWNPKDKNIQYF. The CDR3 region has the DNA TGTGCCTGGAATCCCAAAGACAAAAACATTCAGTACTTC. The full variable domain, its missing parts supplied by reference TRBV30 and TRBJ2-4, is SQTIHQWPATLVQPVGSPLSLECTVEGTSNPNLYWYRQAAGRGLQLLFYSVGIGQISSEVPQNLSASRPQDRQFILSSKKLLLSDSGFYLCAWNPKDKNIQYFGAGTRLSVL.